One and the same sample provided the 20 T cell receptor beta chains below, sequenced in a study of cytomegalovirus exposure and HLA in healthy donors. A multiplex PCR was run with 60 Vbeta primers and 13 Jbeta primers. Method: immunoSEQ multiplex PCR; TCRdb's copy keeps in-frame clones and lacks some. The table includes roughly 200,000 clones, roughly 73% detected once. Sequences were obtained from PBMCs. These receptors came from a woman in her twenties or thirties in good health and CMV-seronegative.

The V and J genes are TRBV29-1 and TRBJ2-3, with a tentative D call TRBD2 (6 bases). Germline CDR1 and CDR2: SQVTM and ANQGSEA. CDR3 size: 12 residues. CDR3 DNA sequence: TGCAGTTTCGCGGGAAGCACAGATACGCAGTATTTT. Protein product: CSFAGSTDTQYF.

The chain combines TRBV6-1 with TRBJ2-1, with D tentatively TRBD2 (6 bases). Germline CDR1 reads MNHNS; CDR2 reads SASEGT. CDR3 length equals 15 residues. The V end was cut by 4 bases, the J end by 0 bases, with 10 bases between. The CDR3 sequence: CASSAQTSSYNEQFF. CDR3 nucleotides: TGTGCCAGCAGTGCGCAGACTAGCTCCTACAATGAGCAGTTCTTC.

The V and J genes are TRBV19 and TRBJ1-3; maybe TRBD1 (5 bases). This CDR3 is 17 amino acids long. Trimming removed 0 bases at V and 0 bases at J, with 12 bases between. The V gene's germline CDR1 is LNHDA and CDR2 SQIVND (reference sequence). DNA for the CDR3: TGTGCCAGTAGTATAGACGCAGGGACTACCTCTGGAAACACCATATATTTT. Translation: CASSIDAGTTSGNTIYF.

The CDR3 region is CASSDPGQLGYEQYF. The CDR3 DNA reads TGTGCCAGCAGTGACCCGGGACAGCTAGGCTACGAGCAGTACTTC. The chain recombines TRBV6-1 with TRBJ2-7, with 7 bases aligning to TRBD1. Germline V gene lookup returns CDR1 MNHNS and CDR2 SASEGT. The V gene end was trimmed by 3 bases and the J gene end by 3 bases; junction bases not matched to a gene: 8. The CDR3 spans 15 residues.

This clone has more than one count but fewer than ten. V gene TRBV27 combines with J gene TRBJ2-1, with a tentative D call TRBD2 (6 bases). In germline, CDR1 is MNHEY, CDR2 SMNVEV (reference sequence). Trimming shortened V by 4 bases and J by 0 bases, and 16 bases separated the two germline ends. The length of the CDR3 is 17 residues. The CDR3 is CASSSDRLRGSYNEQFF. In DNA, the CDR3 is TGTGCCAGCAGTTCCGACCGGTTGCGGGGCTCCTACAATGAGCAGTTCTTC.

J is TRBJ2-7 and V is TRBV11-2, with 8 bases that match TRBD1. This CDR3 contains 15 residues. V was pared by 1 base and J by 2 bases, with 4 bases of the junction left unmatched. The germline CDR1 and CDR2 sequences are SGHAT and FQNNGV. The CDR3 region is CASSLGGTGTYEQYF. The CDR3 region has the DNA TGTGCCAGCAGCTTAGGTGGGACAGGAACCTACGAGCAGTACTTC. The complete variable domain, with remaining parts taken from reference TRBV11-2 and TRBJ2-7, reads EAGVAQSPRYKIIEKRQSVAFWCNPISGHATLYWYQQILGQGPKLLIQFQNNGVVDDSQLPKDRFSAERLKGVDSTLKIQPAKLEDSAVYLCASSLGGTGTYEQYFGPGTRLTVT.

The genes are TRBV6-1 and TRBJ1-2, with D tentatively TRBD1 (5 bases). The germline gives CDR1 MNHNS, CDR2 SASEGT. The V and J ends lost 6 bases and 5 bases respectively, with 19 bases between them. The CDR3 has 15 residues. CDR3 protein: CASRLQVVGGYGYTF. The CDR3 nucleotides read TGTGCCAGCAGGCTACAGGTTGTGGGGGGATATGGCTACACCTTC.

The chain is built from TRBV27 and TRBJ2-7, with a tentative D call TRBD1 (5 bases). The CDR3 contains 11 residues. The germline V gene has CDR1 MNHEY and CDR2 SMNVEV (reference sequence). V gave up 10 bases and J gave up 2 bases, with 9 bases separating them. The CDR3 spells CATRGAYEQYF. The CDR3 nucleotides read TGTGCCACTAGGGGTGCCTACGAGCAGTACTTC.

The chain carries TRBV7-9 and TRBJ1-2, with D tentatively TRBD1 (5 bases). V lost 1 base and J 10 bases, leaving 7 bases between the germline ends. Germline loops: CDR1 SEHNR, CDR2 FQNEAQ (reference sequence). The CDR3 spans 11 residues. CDR3 protein: CASSLGGPYTF. The CDR3 bases are TGTGCCAGCAGCTTAGGGGGCCCCTACACCTTC.

The rearrangement joins TRBV27 to TRBJ1-1, with a possible D match to TRBD1 (5 bases). Per the germline V gene, CDR1 is MNHEY and CDR2 is SMNVEV (reference sequence). The CDR3 runs 13 residues. V lost 6 bases and J 0 bases, leaving 8 bases between the germline ends. CDR3 sequence (DNA): TGTGCCAGCAGCAGGGCTCTGAACACTGAAGCTTTCTTT. Protein product: CASSRALNTEAFF.

The V gene is TRBV7-8, the J gene TRBJ2-7, with TRBD2 as a possible D gene (6 bases). The CDR3 runs 14 residues. V lost 10 bases, J lost 0 bases, and 16 bases lay in between. Looked up from germline, CDR1 is SGHVS and CDR2 is FQNEAQ. The CDR3 loop reads CATQRGTYSYEQYF. CDR3 sequence (DNA): TGTGCCACCCAACGGGGGACTTACTCCTACGAGCAGTACTTC.

This clone was recorded a few times. The chain employs TRBV6-4 and TRBJ1-1; perhaps TRBD1 as D (5 bases). Trimming took off 8 bases at V and 4 bases at J, with 17 bases between the two ends. CDR3 length: 14 residues. Germline V gene lookup returns CDR1 MRHNA and CDR2 SNTAGT. CDR3 DNA: TGTGCCAGCTGGGGGGGGGTCTCAGGCACTGAAGCTTTCTTT. Protein product: CASWGGVSGTEAFF.

The chain has TRBV2 and TRBJ1-1, with TRBD1 as a possible D gene (6 bases). The CDR3 covers 15 residues. Germline V CDR1 and CDR2: SNHLY, FYNNEI. With 0 bases removed from V and 2 bases from J, the gap between germline ends came to 10 bases. The CDR3 loop is CASSEAPQGNTEAFF. DNA for the CDR3: TGTGCCAGCAGTGAAGCCCCACAGGGAAACACTGAAGCTTTCTTT.

The chain uses TRBV5-4 and TRBJ2-7; D is uncertain. Looked up from germline, CDR1 is SGHNT and CDR2 is YYREEE (reference sequence). This CDR3 spans 13 amino acids. V gave up 1 base and J gave up 3 bases, with 8 bases separating them. The CDR3 spells CASSLLGDYEQYF. The CDR3 bases are TGTGCCAGCAGCTTGTTAGGAGACTACGAGCAGTACTTC.

The genes are TRBV7-6 and TRBJ2-2; 11 bases are shared with TRBD1. Unmatched junction bases numbered 4, after V lost 3 bases and J lost 4 bases. CDR1 is SGHVS and CDR2 is FNYEAQ in the germline V gene. CDR3 length equals 16 residues. DNA for the CDR3: TGTGCCAGCAGCTTGGACAGGGGGCGCCCCACCGGGGAGCTGTTTTTT. Its protein is CASSLDRGRPTGELFF.

V and J are TRBV10-1 and TRBJ1-6, with 7 positions matching TRBD1. Losses at the gene ends were 4 bases for V and 9 bases for J; bases not matched to a gene: 6. The CDR3 has 14 residues. Looked up from germline, CDR1 is WNHNN and CDR2 is SYGVQD (reference sequence). The CDR3 DNA sequence: TGCGCCAGCAGTGCGGGCAGGGGGACTTCACCCCTCCACTTT. Amino acid sequence: CASSAGRGTSPLHF.

The table lists this clone with a count of one. The chain is built from TRBV30 and TRBJ1-5; a possible D gene is TRBD1 (5 bases). There are 14 residues in the CDR3. The germline V gene encodes CDR1 GTSNPN and CDR2 SVGIG (reference sequence). V shed 0 bases and J shed 6 bases, with 12 bases lying between them. The CDR3 DNA is TGTGCCTGGAGTGTACGTTCGGGGGGTCAGCCCCAGCATTTT. The encoded protein is CAWSVRSGGQPQHF. The full variable domain, its missing parts supplied by reference TRBV30 and TRBJ1-5, is SQTIHQWPATLVQPVGSPLSLECTVEGTSNPNLYWYRQAAGRGLQLLFYSVGIGQISSEVPQNLSASRPQDRQFILSSKKLLLSDSGFYLCAWSVRSGGQPQHFGDGTRLSIL.

In its sample, this clone was seen a few times. The rearrangement links TRBV14 to TRBJ2-5, with a tentative D call TRBD2 (6 bases). Trimming left V 0 bases short and J 2 bases short, with 13 bases between. Germline CDR1 is SGHDN and CDR2 is FVKESK. This CDR3 has 16 amino acids. The CDR3 DNA reads TGTGCCAGCAGCCAAGATCCCCGGACTAAACAAGAGACCCAGTACTTC. It yields the protein CASSQDPRTKQETQYF.

The genes are TRBV7-9 and TRBJ2-6, with 13 bases fitting TRBD2. This CDR3 contains 18 residues. V dropped 7 bases and J dropped 0; count of bases not matched to a gene: 6. Germline-derived CDR1 and CDR2 are SEHNR and FQNEAQ (reference sequence). CDR3 sequence (DNA): TGTGCCAGCAACCCGGGACTAGCGGGGTTCTCTGGGGCCAACGTCCTGACTTTC. This encodes CASNPGLAGFSGANVLTF.

This clone was found a few times. The chain couples TRBV27 to TRBJ2-3, with D perhaps TRBD1 (6 bases). CDR3 length equals 16 residues. Germline CDR1 is MNHEY and CDR2 is SMNVEV (reference sequence). V was shortened by 6 bases and J by 1 base, with 17 bases between the two germline ends. The CDR3 reads CASRPRTDWGTDTQYF. For the CDR3, the DNA is TGTGCCAGCAGACCACGGACAGATTGGGGCACAGATACGCAGTATTTT.